The text below deals with one TCR beta chain. What this receptor recognizes is not known. Nothing much larger sits one base from this clone, and base qualities are not available. Libraries came from the immunoSEQ multiplex PCR assay. The multiplex PCR relied on a mix of 60 forward primers for TCR Vbeta segments and 13 reverse primers for TCR Jbeta segments. A multiplex PCR assay on genomic DNA amplified the CDR3 region of rearranged TCR beta genes. The amplified TCR beta libraries were sequenced on the Illumina HiSeq System as 87-base-pair reads. Turning to the authors' computational methods: In a later analysis, some 80 million unique TCR beta chains were counted across the 500 to 700 repertoires, and approximately 11 million of these chains were shared by at least two donors. A nearest-neighbor algorithm error-corrected the raw reads and collapsed the reads into unique sequences, merging closely related sequences to remove PCR and sequencing errors. To assign V, D and J gene segments, CDR3 sequences were aligned to IMGT reference sequences. For a sequence to be retained, a match of at least six nucleotides was required to both a V gene segment and a J gene segment. A rearrangement was called productive if the CDR3 had no stop codons and remained in frame with V and J, and every other rearrangement was called non-productive. Following IMGT convention, CDR3 was defined as the stretch from the second conserved V-encoded cysteine to the conserved J-encoded phenylalanine. Sequences without an unambiguous match to a single V gene segment were excluded from the earlier analysis of over 500 of the donors. An earlier analysis of 450 to 650 of the donors called V segments functional above 56.7% productive rearrangements and segregating when the between-donor standard deviation exceeded 5%. A statistical classification framework was developed to diagnose cytomegalovirus status using the catalog of TCR beta chain sequences. A later analysis assigned V and J genes by comparing TCR nucleotide sequences with IMGT/GENE-DB human TR gene sequences. A later analysis assigned CDR3 sequences and most-parsimonious VDJ recombination scenarios with the TCRdist pipeline. In a later analysis, each TCR beta chain was defined by its CDR3 amino acid sequence together with its V-gene family, and reads lacking a unique V-gene family were excluded. To address suspected cross-contamination and a sequencing artifact, a later analysis removed 592 highly shared, low-generation-probability nucleotide sequences. For each public chain, a later analysis derived a clonal expansion index from normalized ranks of inferred template counts within each repertoire. In a later analysis, generation probabilities were computed using a VDJ recombination model fitted to out-of-frame rearrangements, and the results were checked against IGoR. In a later analysis, TCR-TCR, TCR-HLA and TCR-CMV co-occurrence was scored with hypergeometric tests, and a repertoire-size bias correction was applied to TCR pairs. A later analysis estimated false discovery rates by permuting HLA or CMV assignments 20 times. A later analysis grouped co-occurring TCRs with DBSCAN, adding TCRdist sequence similarity when clustering within HLA-allele-positive subsets. Repertoires with fewer than 30,000 or more than 120,000 public chains, plus five repertoires with anomalous nucleotide sharing, were excluded from co-occurrence clustering. TCRdb retrieved this table from immuneACCESS and kept in-frame rearrangements only. Not all clones are present; in checked studies, unresolved V genes account for under half, and no reason is known for the remainder. V and J calls and clone size are copied from that table; D and trimming were computed from the DNA. The sample table holds 100,000 to 150,000 clones, of which 72% were seen once. Clones ranked in the top ten supply around 4.2% of the sample.

In total, 666 healthy bone marrow donors made up the cohort. Cohort members were all nominally healthy when sampled, although unrecorded immune exposures were likely present. The donor tested CMV seropositive and was one of the 289 seropositive cohort members. Each donor provided a peripheral blood sample, and peripheral blood mononuclear cells were used for TCR beta sequencing. The Qiagen DNeasy Blood Extraction Kit was used to extract genomic DNA from the blood cell samples. This entry comes from a study of cytomegalovirus exposure and HLA in healthy donors (dated by TCRdb to about 2017). Regarding the study in general: An earlier analysis of several hundred of the donors reported approximately 300 Gb of sequence data and around 100 million unique TCR beta sequences obtained from about 170 million T cells. In addition to the first cohort of around 670 subjects, a separate validation cohort of approximately 130 different subjects was used. The study profiled the T cell repertoires of about 640 subjects by immunosequencing and related them to cytomegalovirus serostatus. High-throughput TCR immunosequencing, statistical association of individual TCRs with disease status, and machine learning were combined to predict cytomegalovirus infection status. A later analysis re-examined previously published TCR beta repertoires from several hundred donors and added high-resolution HLA genotyping to investigate patterns of TCR occurrence. Typing coverage varied by locus: roughly 629-640 donors for A, B, C, DRB1 and DQB1; 500 to 550 for DQA1; 600 to 610 for DPA1; around 450 for DPB1. HLA typing covered class I and class II loci at four-digit resolution. Rather than drawing on any new phenotypic data, the later analysis identified candidate immune exposures from TCR beta sequences and the way those sequences occurred across donors. Donor age, sex, ethnicity and CMV serostatus were collected together with the repertoire data. Among the 398 genotyped donors, around 81% belonged to the genetic ancestry cluster associated with self-reported Caucasian donors. Every discovery cohort repertoire had been produced on one sequencing platform. In a later genetic analysis, genome-wide SNP genotypes for 398 of the 666 donors were used, and that subset was treated as a discovery cohort. Among roughly 400 genotyped donors of the cohort, an average of approximately 240,000 unique TCR beta nucleotide sequences was sequenced per donor, of which about 19% were non-productive. An early release covering roughly 600 HLA-typed donors comprised around 300 gigabases of sequencing data and 65 million to 100 million unique TCR sequences. Roughly five DR-DQ haplotypes were handled as single units for association and clustering because linkage in the cohort was strong. To decide whether each TCR beta V gene segment behaved as functional or pseudogenic, an earlier analysis of approximately 620 of the donors relied on high-throughput TCR beta sequencing. The study was designed to test whether signatures of past pathogen exposure could be identified by cataloging public T cell receptors.

The CDR3 covers 12 residues, taking in both the cysteine and the phenylalanine. Only the CDR3 portion is preserved as DNA: 36 bases, with reading frame beginning at the first base. According to the germline V gene (reference sequence), CDR1 reads LNHDA and CDR2 reads SQIVND. V and J lose 10 bases and 4 bases, and a span of 11 bases separates them. General conclusions and limits of the study: Most TCR sequences were observed very rarely across donors, whereas some public TCRs were present in many individuals. A later analysis found that TCR association rates varied across HLA loci, with DRB1 alleles showing the most associated TCRs and HLA-C alleles the fewest. In the study, around 160 TCR beta chains were listed as associated with cytomegalovirus. A later analysis found that HLA-associated TCR beta chains were more clonally expanded and had lower generation probabilities than equally common non-associated chains. Several of the top co-occurrence clusters appeared to be linked to parvovirus B19, influenza, CMV and Epstein-Barr virus, according to a later analysis. The presence/absence analyses assumed that sequencing depth was roughly uniform across donors, and that assumption may not be true. Because counts were too low, roughly 16 rarely observed V segments, including chromosome 9 orphons, were left out of the earlier analysis of several hundred of the donors. In a later genetic analysis, fewer N-insertions in productive TCRs were reported among donors in an Asian-associated ancestry cluster than the roughly 700-donor mean. Some IMGT-functional V segments, including TRBV6-2 and TRBV6-3, could not be told apart with the 87-base-pair reads, so those segments were excluded. A cluster of highly shared sequence variants was judged likely to represent a technical artifact of the sequencing pipeline. In a later analysis, some 17,000 TCR beta sequences were associated with specific HLA alleles at a false discovery rate of 0.05. In an earlier analysis of around 600 of the donors, most TCR beta V segments were observed in productive rearrangements about 90% or about 30% of the time, broadly matching IMGT annotations. A further reported finding was that TCR beta sequences accurately predicted the HLA-A and HLA-B alleles for most subjects in the first cohort. Three of the identified cytomegalovirus-associated TCR beta chains were confirmed in vitro to be specific for cytomegalovirus antigens. HLA typing was unavailable for some donors at each locus, so association tests used only the typed subset. In a later analysis, most CMV-associated TCR beta chains were found to appear HLA-restricted, with HLA associations seemingly driven largely by CMV exposure. V-gene and J-gene trimming of TCR beta chains was associated with a missense DCLRE1C variant in a later genetic analysis, and the association was replicated in an independent cohort. The authors suggested that the approach could potentially be generalized to other disease states and immunological phenotypes. The classifier was reported to diagnose cytomegalovirus status with high specificity and sensitivity in both the original and validation cohorts. Immune exposure information for the cohort was limited to CMV serostatus. The cohort was sequenced for TCR beta chains only, and without alpha or paired-chain data the features that could be detected were limited. When HLA alleles, especially DR and DQ, strongly co-occurred, TCR associations were difficult to assign to individual alleles. Linkage disequilibrium might explain the correlated functional status among segregating V segments, but an unknown experimental factor could not be excluded.

This clonotype was sampled from a man aged 50 to 60 in good health and CMV-seropositive. Recombination connected TRBV19 to TRBJ1-5; a confident D gene designation cannot be given. The sample was PBMCs. The CDR3 region reads CATETGNQPQHF. The nucleotides read TGTGCCACCGAGACTGGGAATCAGCCCCAGCATTTT. The reference TRBV19 and TRBJ1-5 proteins fill in what lies around the CDR3, so the full variable domain reads DGGITQSPKYLFRKEGQNVTLSCEQNLNHDAMYWYRQDPGQGLRLIYYSQIVNDFQKGDIAEGYSVSREKKESFPLTVTSAQKNPTAFYLCATETGNQPQHFGDGTRLSIL.